Below, one T cell receptor (beta chain) is given with its context. It has no known antigen specificity. Base qualities are not recorded, but no much larger clone differs from it by a single base. As encoded in the germline V gene, CDR1 is MNHNS while CDR2 is SASEGT. Including the terminal cysteine and phenylalanine, the CDR3 comprises 14 residues. Only the CDR3 DNA is retained, 42 bases long and in frame from the first base. Trimming costs V 6 bases and J 8 bases, and their ends lie 20 bases apart. Using the deep immunoSEQ assay, TCR CDR3 regions were amplified from genomic DNA by multiplex PCR. Extracted genomic DNA from each cell subset was distributed evenly across all wells of several immunoSEQ 96-well plates, and each plate was treated as a replicate. Each replicate PCR for sorted subsets received 150 to 250 ng genomic DNA, equal to roughly 30,000 T cell genomes. Purified libraries were measured with a Qubit 3.0 fluorometer, size-checked on a Bioanalyzer 2100, and measured again with the KAPA Library Quantification kit. Each immunoSEQ 96-well plate was sequenced on its own single-read 150-cycle Illumina NextSeq 550 flow cell. In the authors' own workflow: Because the immunoSEQ output included only junctional sequences and no quality scores, the filtering could not be the same as the filtering used for full-length reads. Sequences were annotated with PyIR, a Python wrapper for IgBLAST v1.9, and V/J genes and CDR3 were assigned using IMGT germline references. Reads were removed for weak V/J assignments (E-value above 1e-6), missing CDR3, stop codons, out-of-frame junctions, or ambiguous translated residues. A V3J clonotype was defined by an identical inferred V gene, J gene, and CDR3 amino acid sequence. Percentage overlap between repertoires was computed as shared unique clonotypes divided by the size of the smaller repertoire. Richness of each repertoire was evaluated using RTK rarefaction, the Chao1 estimator, and Recon v2.1 estimates of unobserved clonotypes. Generation probabilities for all TCRbeta clonotypes obtained by the gDNA method from a handful of donors were computed using OLGA. Sourced from immuneACCESS, this table was stored by TCRdb with only in-frame sequences that have V and J called. A share of the clones is absent; for the studies checked, an unresolved V gene accounts for under half, and the remainder has no known explanation. V and J calls and clone size are as listed in that table; D and trimming were resolved from the DNA. Present in this sample are 2 million to 2.5 million clones, approximately 95% of which were seen just once. The ten top clones hold under 0.45% of the sample.

The donors were healthy, HIV-negative adults who had no recently reported acute infections or vaccinations. Only Caucasian adults living in Nashville, Tennessee, USA were represented among the donors. Magnetic negative selection was used to enrich CD4+ T cells, after which naive cells were positively selected on CD45RA and the negative fraction became the memory subset. After blood collection by leukapheresis, PBMCs were isolated using Ficoll-Histopaque density gradient centrifugation and then cryopreserved in the vapor phase of liquid nitrogen. Analytical flow cytometry was used to check the purity and quantity of each magnetically sorted T cell population. Genomic DNA was isolated from every sorted fraction and measured by UV absorbance on a Nanodrop 2000c. This entry belongs to a study of shared clonotypes between healthy human individuals (TCRdb year 2020). Describing the broader study: The cohort comprised two women and three men aged 18 to 49 years. To increase sequencing depth and limit assay-specific biases, different laboratories used diverse techniques to prepare libraries and sequence TCR repertoires. Per donor, leukapheresis produced somewhere between about 0.85 and 9.5 billion PBMCs. To estimate repertoire size and how much clonotypes are shared between individuals, the study performed deep sequencing of blood TCR repertoires from about 5 healthy adults. For each donor, three plates each were used for CD4 naive and CD4 memory, two plates were used for CD8 naive, and one plate was used for CD8 memory.

Broader findings and caveats from the paper: Only blood was sampled, and tissue TCR repertoires likely differ from those in blood. Pairwise subsampling indicated that sequencing depth was expected to affect the degree of clonotype sharing among donors. Rarefaction of sorted-subset datasets indicated incomplete sequencing despite the large sequencing depth. Larger estimated clonotype richness was generally found for naive subsets than for memory subsets. Compared with non-shared clonotypes, the clonotypes found in all four sorted-subset donors had higher generation probabilities. Because the study included only a small number of donors, the genetic and exposure-history diversity represented was limited. Sharing across four donors was observed for 5% to 6.5% of naive CD4, over 3% of naive CD8, 2% to 2.5% of memory CD4, and around 0.4% of memory CD8 clonotypes.

Sequencing was performed on naive CD4+ T cells from PBMCs. The cell subset or site label on this specimen signifies: CD45RA+ positively selected. Recombination connected TRBV6-1 to TRBJ2-7; too little of a D gene remains to name it. This clonotype originated in a man aged 18-30 years in good health. Some clones in this sample may be carry-over from other donors' samples. The DNA sequence is as follows: TGTGCCAGCAGCCCCAGTAGTCCCACAAGCCAGCAGTACTTC. This encodes CASSPSSPTSQQYF.